A single sample gave rise to the 28 T cell receptor beta chains below, sequenced in a study of tumor-infiltrating lymphocytes in primary liver carcinoma. Production of TCR beta cDNA used about 500 ng total RNA together with a constant-region primer. The TCR beta library was amplified through three nested multiplex PCR rounds in a modified ARM-PCR procedure. Each of the first two PCR rounds ran approximately 10 cycles with TRBV1-TRBV30 forward and C-beta reverse primers. TCRdb passed the multiplex PCR reads through MiXCR, listing each CDR3 protein once. The data hold approximately 330,000 distinct CDR3 sequences, with roughly 61% observed a single time. The blood RNA (from unsorted whole blood) was obtained, and germline DNA was also extracted. Sequencing was carried out using peripheral blood. The receptors come from a man aged 35 to 55 with primary liver carcinoma and hepatitis B virus infection.

As for this clonotype: This may be a read error: a much more frequent sequence differs by one nucleotide. Because it lacks the conserved phenylalanine or tryptophan at the end, this CDR3 is likely a read error. This chain connects TRBV4-1 to TRBJ2-5; 10 bases are a match to TRBD2. J gave up 9 bases and V 0 bases, and 7 bases lay outside the gene matches. CDR3 length: 15 amino acids. Germline V gives CDR1 MGHRA, CDR2 YSYEKL. This chain's CDR3 is CASSQEASGSWAQYY. In DNA form, the CDR3 reads TGCGCCAGCAGCCAAGAGGCTAGCGGGAGTTGGGCCCAGTACTAC.

In this sample, this clonotype is medium-sized (0.01 to 0.1%). This chain links TRBV11-2 with TRBJ2-7; no definite D call. V was cut by 2 bases and J by 4 bases, with 12 bases left in between. The CDR3 has 14 amino acids. Germline V gene sequence: CDR1 SGHAT, CDR2 FQNNGV. The CDR3 sequence is CASSLQLENYEQYF. The CDR3 DNA follows: TGTGCCAGCAGCTTACAGCTGGAGAATTACGAGCAGTACTTC.

On this clonotype itself: A junction end diverges from the germline sequence, so it may reflect a read error. This chain links TRBV10-2 with TRBJ2-7, with 10 nucleotides matching TRBD2. Germline loops: CDR1 WSHSY, CDR2 SAAADI. This CDR3 is 16 amino acids long. The CDR3 here is CAGRTEGLASSHEQYF. The DNA of the CDR3 is TGCGCCGGCAGGACCGAGGGACTAGCGTCTTCCCACGAGCAGTACTTC.

A note on this clonotype: Likely a read error: the CDR3 ends without its conserved phenylalanine or tryptophan. No DNA is shown, since the ends of the CDR3 on it are uncertain; the CDR3 is the one TCRdb lists. J is TRBJ2-7 and V is TRBV28; the D segment call TRBD2 is taken from the table without a DNA check. The length of the CDR3 is 16 amino acids, counting both ends. The germline V gene encodes CDR1 MDHEN and CDR2 SYDVKM. The CDR3 sequence is CASSNRFTQSFSGMYI.

About this clonotype itself: A much larger clone differs from this one at a single base, so this may be a read error. The gene calls are TRBV6-6 and TRBJ2-1, with D possibly being TRBD2 (6 bases). Looked up from germline, CDR1 is MNHNY and CDR2 is SVGAGI (reference sequence). V was pared by 3 bases and J by 6 bases, with 15 bases between. The CDR3 is 15 residues long. The CDR3 loop reads CASSYLSPSANEQFF. The CDR3 nucleotides read TGTGCCAGCAGTTATCTAAGCCCTAGCGCCAATGAGCAGTTCTTC.

To note about this clonotype: The CDR3 ends on some other residue instead of the conserved phenylalanine or tryptophan, so this is likely a read error. The rearrangement joins TRBV4-3 to TRBJ2-1, with 10 bases lining up with TRBD2. V shed 7 bases and J 3 bases; nucleotides not matched to a gene: 12. Germline V gene sequence: CDR1 LGHNA, CDR2 YSLEER. This CDR3 spans 17 amino acids. The chain's CDR3 is CASIQFTSGASYNEQFL. The CDR3 region has the DNA TGCGCCAGCATCCAGTTTACTAGCGGGGCTAGCTACAATGAGCAGTTCCTC.

The chain employs TRBV21-1 and TRBJ2-1; the table gives TRBD1 as D, unverified against the DNA. TRBV21-1 is labeled a pseudogene. The CDR3 covers 18 residues. In DNA form, the CDR3 reads TGTGCCAGCCCCATGGGGACAGGGGGCACCTACAGCTACAATGAGCAGTTCTTC. Its translation: CASPMGTGGTYSYNEQFF.

This clonotype has ten or more counts. V is TRBV13 and J is TRBJ2-7, with a weak D call TRBD2 (7 bases). Germline V gene lookup returns CDR1 PRHDT and CDR2 FYEKMQ (reference sequence). With 4 bases removed from V and 3 bases from J, the gap between germline ends came to 16 bases. CDR3 size: 15 residues. CDR3 coding DNA: TGTGCCAGCAGCTATAAGGGGGGACTAAACTACGAGCAGTACTTC. Translation: CASSYKGGLNYEQYF.

With respect to this clonotype: A read error may produce the germline difference seen at one junction end. This chain links TRBV11-1 with TRBJ2-1, with D possibly TRBD2 on 5 matching bases. The V gene's germline CDR1 is SGHAT and CDR2 FQDESV (reference sequence). CDR3 length equals 17 residues. CDR3 in DNA: TGTGCTAGCAGCTTGGGCCCTAATAGCGCCTCCTACAATGAGCAGTTCTTC. Its protein product is CASSLGPNSASYNEQFF. The full variable domain, rest sourced from reference TRBV11-1 and TRBJ2-1, is EAEVAQSPRYKITEKSQAVAFWCDPISGHATLYWYRQILGQGPELLVQFQDESVVDDSQLPKDRFSAERLKGVDSTLKIQPAELGDSAMYLCASSLGPNSASYNEQFFGPGTRLTVL.

This clonotype occurred a few times. The chain is built from TRBV6-6 and TRBJ2-7; 7 bases match TRBD1. CDR1 and CDR2 (germline): MNHNY, SVGAGI (reference sequence). The CDR3 length is 15 residues. V was clipped by 6 bases and J by 1 base; unmatched bases: 9. CDR3 protein: CASSPYAGGSYEQYF. CDR3 in DNA: TGTGCCAGCAGCCCCTACGCAGGGGGATCCTACGAGCAGTACTTC.

Regarding this clonotype: The germline gene is not matched at one end of the junction; a read error may be the cause. J is TRBJ2-2 and V is TRBV11-2; TRBD1 matches at 7 bases. This CDR3 is 15 amino acids long. Germline V gene lookup returns CDR1 SGHAT and CDR2 FQNNGV. CDR3 residues: CASSWDSANTEEPFF. Written as DNA, the CDR3 is TGTGCCAGCAGCTGGGACAGCGCGAACACCGAGGAGCCGTTTTTT.

The sample holds a few counts of this clonotype. This chain links TRBV4-1 with TRBJ2-2; D possibly corresponds to TRBD2 (6 bases). Trimming shortened V by 4 bases and J by 7 bases, and 25 bases separated the two germline ends. Germline CDR1 and CDR2: MGHRA and YSYEKL. The length of the CDR3 is 18 residues. Here the CDR3 DNA reads TGCGCCAGCAGCCTCAAGGTGGGCGGGATCAAGTTTCACGGGGAGCTGTTTTTT. Its translation: CASSLKVGGIKFHGELFF.

Concerning this clonotype itself: A single base separates this from a much larger clone, so it may be a read error. CDR3 nucleotides: TGTACCAGCAAGCCTAGCGGGGGGGTCTACAATGAGCAGTTCTTC. Protein product: CTSKPSGGVYNEQFF. The chain joins TRBV6-2 or TRBV6-3 to TRBJ2-1; 12 bases match TRBD2. Germline V CDR1 and CDR2: MNHEY, SVGEGT. The CDR3 extends over 15 amino acids.

This clonotype was detected only once. Because the CDR3 is missing its conserved closing phenylalanine or tryptophan, this is likely a read error. The rearrangement joins TRBV18 to TRBJ1-1; perhaps TRBD1 as D (6 bases). Trimming cost V 4 bases and J 6 bases, with 18 bases left between them. CDR3 length equals 15 residues. CDR1 is KGHSH, CDR2 LQKENI, per germline. CDR3 nucleotides: TGTGCCAGCTCACAAAACAGGGTGTGGGGCGCTGAAGCTTTCTCT. It encodes CASSQNRVWGAEAFS.

Note on this clonotype: Germline and junction disagree at one end, which may indicate a read error. The chain recombines TRBV13 with TRBJ2-3, with 8 bases aligning to TRBD2. The CDR3 spans 16 residues. CDR1 PRHDT and CDR2 FYEKMQ come from the germline V gene (reference sequence). DNA of the CDR3: TGTACCAGCAGCTTAGGCCTAGCGGGCCCCACAGATACGCAGTATTTT. Translated, it gives CTSSLGLAGPTDTQYF.

To note about this clonotype: A much bigger clone sits one base away, suggesting this may be a read error. This chain uses TRBV6-1 with TRBJ2-7; D not certain. CDR1 and CDR2 (germline): MNHNS, SASEGT. The ends were cut back, 2 bases at V and 4 bases at J, with 12 bases in the middle. This CDR3 spans 14 amino acids. CDR3: CASSESVLPYEQYF. CDR3 bases: TGTGCCAGCAGTGAAAGTGTCCTTCCATACGAGCAGTACTTC.

Only a few counts were recorded for this clonotype. The germline gene is not matched at one end of the junction; a read error may be the cause. The genes are TRBV5-5 and TRBJ1-5, with D maybe TRBD1 (5 bases). The CDR3 extends over 12 amino acids. Germline V CDR1 and CDR2: SGHKS, YYEKEE (reference sequence). The CDR3 is CASSSDSQSQHF. The CDR3 nucleotides are TGTGCCAGCAGCTCTGACAGTCAGTCCCAGCATTTT.

Remarks on this clonotype: This may be a read error, as it is one base from a much larger clone. The rearrangement links TRBV14 to TRBJ2-5; maybe TRBD1 (6 bases). There are 15 residues in the CDR3. CDR1 is SGHDN and CDR2 is FVKESK in the germline V gene. The CDR3 DNA reads as TGTGCCAGCAGCCTCATGACAGGCCCCCAAGAGATCCAGTACTTC. This translates into CASSLMTGPQEIQYF.

In this sample, this clonotype turned up a few times. Being one base from a much bigger clone, this may be a read error. This CDR3 fails to terminate in the conserved phenylalanine or tryptophan, so it likely reflects a read error. The rearrangement joins TRBV29-1 to TRBJ2-7; D is undetermined. Germline CDR1 and CDR2: SQVTM and ANQGSEA. CDR3 size: 12 residues. Trimming removed 4 bases from V and 1 base from J, with 8 bases in between. This CDR3 is CSVGANSYEQYL. CDR3 sequence (DNA): TGCAGCGTTGGAGCTAATTCCTACGAGCAGTACCTC.

With regard to this clonotype: An end of the junction differs from the germline gene, which may be a read error. J is TRBJ2-7 and V is TRBV7-9; 9 nucleotides line up with TRBD1. CDR1 and CDR2 (germline): SEHNR, FQNEAQ (reference sequence). CDR3 length: 15 amino acids. CDR3 loop: CVSSPGTGKIYELYF. Written as DNA, the CDR3 is TGTGTCAGCAGCCCCGGGACAGGGAAGATCTACGAGCTGTACTTC.

Concerning this clonotype: This likely comes from a read error, as the CDR3 has no conserved phenylalanine or tryptophan at its end. This chain joins TRBV29-1 and TRBJ2-5, with D possibly TRBD2 on 7 matching bases. The ends were cut back, 7 bases at V and 0 bases at J, with 21 bases in the middle. This CDR3 comprises 16 residues. Germline V lookup: CDR1 SQVTM, CDR2 ANQGSEA. The CDR3 loop reads CSARAGEGQYQETQYL. DNA for the CDR3: TGCAGCGCTCGGGCAGGGGAGGGGCAGTACCAAGAGACCCAGTACTTG.

Concerning this clonotype: This sequence may be a read error, since a much larger clone differs from it by one base. CDR3 sequence (DNA): TGTGCCAGCAGCCCGGACAGGACAGCCCAGTGCTTC. Its translation: CASSPDRTAQCF. The genes are TRBV7-9 and TRBJ2-5; 7 bases align to TRBD1. The CDR3 consists of 12 residues. Germline V CDR1 and CDR2: SEHNR, FQNEAQ (reference sequence).

About this clonotype itself: The junction departs from the called germline gene at one end, perhaps through a read error. CDR3 in DNA: TGTGCCAGCAGCCAAGACAGGGGTCGGGGGCAGCACTTC. Protein sequence: CASSQDRGRGQHF. The chain links TRBV11-2 to TRBJ2-7, with 8 bases that match TRBD1. The CDR3 length is 13 residues. Per the germline V gene, CDR1 is SGHAT and CDR2 is FQNNGV.

On this clonotype itself: This may be a read error, as it is one base from a much larger clone. The CDR3 loop reads CDSGDSPLHF. The CDR3, as DNA: TGTGACAGCGGGGATTCACCCCTCCACTTT. The chain combines TRBV6-1 with TRBJ1-6; D ambiguous. The CDR3 totals 10 residues. Germline loops: CDR1 MNHNS, CDR2 SASEGT.

The J gene is TRBJ1-1, the V gene TRBV5-4, with no clear D. The V gene's germline CDR1 is SGHNT and CDR2 YYREEE (reference sequence). This CDR3 comprises 14 residues. Trimming took off 1 base at V and 1 base at J, with 8 bases between the two ends. This chain's CDR3 is CASSLQSPNTEAFF. The CDR3 DNA follows: TGTGCCAGCAGCTTGCAATCGCCGAACACTGAAGCTTTCTTT.

The chain links TRBV20-1 to TRBJ1-1; TRBD1 aligns across 11 bases. V lost 0 bases to trimming and J lost 3 bases; unmatched junction nucleotides: 6. Germline V gene sequence: CDR1 DFQATT, CDR2 SNEGSKA (reference sequence). The CDR3 has 16 residues. DNA for the CDR3: TGCAGTGCTAGAGATCCCGGGACAGGGGGATACACTGAAGCTTTCTTT. Protein: CSARDPGTGGYTEAFF.

Worth noting for this clonotype: A much larger clone lies one base from this, so it may be a read error. The chain employs TRBV5-5 and TRBJ2-2; D remains ambiguous. V dropped 0 bases and J dropped 5 bases, with 20 bases sitting between them. Per the germline V gene, CDR1 is SGHKS and CDR2 is YYEKEE (reference sequence). The CDR3 loop spans 18 amino acids. DNA for the CDR3: TGTGCCAGCAGCTTGGGACCCGGTGGTGTATTTGGGACCGGGGAGCTGTTTTTT. Translating gives CASSLGPGGVFGTGELFF.

Concerning this clonotype: This may stem from a read error, because a much larger clone lies one nucleotide away. The rearrangement links TRBV12-3 or TRBV12-4 to TRBJ2-1, with TRBD2 identical over 12 bases. The CDR3 loop spans 17 amino acids. Trimming took 4 bases from V and 6 from J; bases not matched to a gene: 10. The CDR3 nucleotides read TGTGCCAGCAGTTACTTCCTAGCGGGAGGGGGGTCCAATGAGCAGTTCTTC. Translated, it gives CASSYFLAGGGSNEQFF.